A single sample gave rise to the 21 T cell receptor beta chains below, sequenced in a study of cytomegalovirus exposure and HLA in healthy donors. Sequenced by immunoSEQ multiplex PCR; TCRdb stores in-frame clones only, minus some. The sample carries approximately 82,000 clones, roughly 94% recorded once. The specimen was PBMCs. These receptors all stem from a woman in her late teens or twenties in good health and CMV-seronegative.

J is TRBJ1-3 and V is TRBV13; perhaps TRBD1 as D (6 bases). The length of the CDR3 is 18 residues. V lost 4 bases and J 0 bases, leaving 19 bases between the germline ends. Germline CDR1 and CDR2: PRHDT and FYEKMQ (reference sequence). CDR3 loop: CASSSYPPDSYSGNTIYF. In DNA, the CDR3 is TGTGCCAGCAGCTCCTACCCCCCGGACAGTTACTCTGGAAACACCATATATTTT.

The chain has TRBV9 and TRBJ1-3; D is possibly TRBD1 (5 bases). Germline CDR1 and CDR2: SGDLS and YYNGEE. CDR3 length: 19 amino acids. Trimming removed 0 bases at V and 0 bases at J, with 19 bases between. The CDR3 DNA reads TGTGCCAGCAGCGTAGCTACCTACTCGGGGGGAACCTCTGGAAACACCATATATTTT. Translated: CASSVATYSGGTSGNTIYF.

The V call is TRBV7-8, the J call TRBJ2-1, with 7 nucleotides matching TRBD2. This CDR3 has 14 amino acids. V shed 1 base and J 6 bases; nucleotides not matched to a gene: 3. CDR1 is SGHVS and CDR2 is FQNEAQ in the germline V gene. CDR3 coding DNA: TGTGCCAGCAGCTTAGGGACTAGAGGCAATGAGCAGTTCTTC. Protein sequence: CASSLGTRGNEQFF.

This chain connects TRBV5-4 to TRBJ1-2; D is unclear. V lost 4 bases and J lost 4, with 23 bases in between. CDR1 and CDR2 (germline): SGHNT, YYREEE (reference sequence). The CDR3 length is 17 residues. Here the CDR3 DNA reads TGTGCCAGCAGCCCAGGTTGGATGGCTGTTTGTCCCTATGGCTACACCTTC. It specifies CASSPGWMAVCPYGYTF.

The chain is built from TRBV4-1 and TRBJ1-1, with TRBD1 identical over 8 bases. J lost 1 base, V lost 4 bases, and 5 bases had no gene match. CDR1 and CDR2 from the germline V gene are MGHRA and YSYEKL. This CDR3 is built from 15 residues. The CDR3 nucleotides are TGCGCCAGCAGCCCTTACGACAGGGGGAACACTGAAGCTTTCTTT. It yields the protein CASSPYDRGNTEAFF.

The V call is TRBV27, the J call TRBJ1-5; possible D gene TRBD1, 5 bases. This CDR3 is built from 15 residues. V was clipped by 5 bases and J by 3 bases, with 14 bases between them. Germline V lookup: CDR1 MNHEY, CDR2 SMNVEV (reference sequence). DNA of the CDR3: TGTGCCAGCAGTGCCCAGGGAGGTGTCAATCAGCCCCAGCATTTT. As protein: CASSAQGGVNQPQHF.

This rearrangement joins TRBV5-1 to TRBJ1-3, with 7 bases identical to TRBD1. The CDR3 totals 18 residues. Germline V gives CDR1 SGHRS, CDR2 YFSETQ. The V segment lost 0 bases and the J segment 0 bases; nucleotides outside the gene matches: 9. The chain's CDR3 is CASSLAAAGGSSGNTIYF. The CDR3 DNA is TGCGCCAGCAGCTTGGCCGCGGCAGGGGGGAGCTCTGGAAACACCATATATTTT.

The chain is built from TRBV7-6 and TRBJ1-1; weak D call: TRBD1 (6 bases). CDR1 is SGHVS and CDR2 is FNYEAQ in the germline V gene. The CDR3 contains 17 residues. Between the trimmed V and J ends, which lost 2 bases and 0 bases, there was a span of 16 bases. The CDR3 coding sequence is TGTGCCAGCAGCTTAAGGGGGACAAGGGGCCTGAACACTGAAGCTTTCTTT. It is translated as CASSLRGTRGLNTEAFF. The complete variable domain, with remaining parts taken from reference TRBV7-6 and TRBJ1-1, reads GAGVSQSPRYKVTKRGQDVALRCDPISGHVSLYWYRQALGQGPEFLTYFNYEAQQDKSGLPNDRFSAERPEGSISTLTIQRTEQRDSAMYRCASSLRGTRGLNTEAFFGQGTRLTVV.

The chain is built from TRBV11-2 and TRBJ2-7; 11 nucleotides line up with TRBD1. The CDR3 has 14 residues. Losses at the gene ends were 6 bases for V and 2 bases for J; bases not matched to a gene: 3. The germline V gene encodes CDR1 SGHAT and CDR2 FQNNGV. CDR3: CASRMGQGAYEQYF. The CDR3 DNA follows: TGTGCCAGCAGAATGGGACAGGGGGCCTACGAGCAGTACTTC.

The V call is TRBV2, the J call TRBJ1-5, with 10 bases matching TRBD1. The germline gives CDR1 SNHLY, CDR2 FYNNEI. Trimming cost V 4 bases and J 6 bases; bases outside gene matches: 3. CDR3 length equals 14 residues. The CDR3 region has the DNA TGTGCCAGCAGTGGGCGACAGGGGGCTCAGCCCCAGCATTTT. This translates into CASSGRQGAQPQHF.

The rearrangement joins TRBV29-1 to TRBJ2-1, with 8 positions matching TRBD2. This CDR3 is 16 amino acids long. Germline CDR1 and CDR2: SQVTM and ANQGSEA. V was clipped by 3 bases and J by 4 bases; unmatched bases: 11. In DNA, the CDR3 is TGCAGCGTTGAGAAGGCTTTAGCGGGAAGATACAATGAGCAGTTCTTC. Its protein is CSVEKALAGRYNEQFF.

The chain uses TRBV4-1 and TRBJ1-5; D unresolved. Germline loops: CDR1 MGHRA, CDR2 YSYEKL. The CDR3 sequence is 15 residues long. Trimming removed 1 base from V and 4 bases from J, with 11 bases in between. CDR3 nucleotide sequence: TGCGCCAGCAGCCAAGGATCGCTCAGAAATCAGCCCCAGCATTTT. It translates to CASSQGSLRNQPQHF.

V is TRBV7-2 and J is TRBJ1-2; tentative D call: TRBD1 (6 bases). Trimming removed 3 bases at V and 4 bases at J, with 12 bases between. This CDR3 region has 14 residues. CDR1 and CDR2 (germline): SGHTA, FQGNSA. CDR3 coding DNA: TGTGCCAGCAGCTTCCAGGGGTCCGGCTATGGCTACACCTTC. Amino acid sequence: CASSFQGSGYGYTF.

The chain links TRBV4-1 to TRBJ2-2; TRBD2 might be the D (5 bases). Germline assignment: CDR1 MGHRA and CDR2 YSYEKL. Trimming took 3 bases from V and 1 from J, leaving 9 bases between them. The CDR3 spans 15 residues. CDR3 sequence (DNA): TGCGCCAGCAGCCACGAGACTATGAACACCGGGGAGCTGTTTTTT. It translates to CASSHETMNTGELFF.

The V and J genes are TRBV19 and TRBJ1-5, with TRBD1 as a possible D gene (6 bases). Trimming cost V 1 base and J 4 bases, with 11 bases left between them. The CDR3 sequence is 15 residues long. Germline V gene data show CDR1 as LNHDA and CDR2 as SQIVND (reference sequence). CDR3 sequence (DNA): TGTGCCAGTAGTATAGCGCAGGGGTGGAATCAGCCCCAGCATTTT. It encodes CASSIAQGWNQPQHF.

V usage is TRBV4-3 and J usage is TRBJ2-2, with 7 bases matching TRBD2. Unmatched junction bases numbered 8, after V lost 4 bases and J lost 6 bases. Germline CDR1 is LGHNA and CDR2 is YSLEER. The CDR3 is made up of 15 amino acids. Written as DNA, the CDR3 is TGCGCCAGCAGCCGAAAGATGGGGGGGGCCGGGGAGCTGTTTTTT. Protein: CASSRKMGGAGELFF.

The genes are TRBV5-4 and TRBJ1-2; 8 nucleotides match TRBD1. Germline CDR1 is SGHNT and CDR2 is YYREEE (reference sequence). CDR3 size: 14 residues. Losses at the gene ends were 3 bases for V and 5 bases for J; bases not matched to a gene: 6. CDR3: CASSSGQASYGYTF. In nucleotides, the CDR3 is TGTGCCAGCAGCTCGGGACAGGCGAGTTATGGCTACACCTTC.

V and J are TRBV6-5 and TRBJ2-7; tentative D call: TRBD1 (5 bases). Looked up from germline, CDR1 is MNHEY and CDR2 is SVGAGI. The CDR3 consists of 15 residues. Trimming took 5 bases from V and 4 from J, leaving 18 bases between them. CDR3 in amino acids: CASSVNPQGVYEQYF. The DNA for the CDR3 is TGTGCCAGCAGTGTAAATCCGCAGGGTGTGTACGAGCAGTACTTC.

The CDR3 region has the DNA TGTGCCAGCAGCATCCCACAGACGGAAGAGACCCAGTACTTC. Encoded protein: CASSIPQTEETQYF. The chain uses TRBV5-4 and TRBJ2-5; D uncertain. The ends were cut back, 4 bases at V and 3 bases at J, with 13 bases in the middle. CDR1 is SGHNT, CDR2 YYREEE, per germline (reference sequence). This CDR3 comprises 14 residues.

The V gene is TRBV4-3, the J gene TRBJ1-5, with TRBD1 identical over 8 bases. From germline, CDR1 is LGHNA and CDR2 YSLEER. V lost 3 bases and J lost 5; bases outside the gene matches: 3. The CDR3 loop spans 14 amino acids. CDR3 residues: CASSQGQDYQPQHF. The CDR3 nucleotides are TGCGCCAGCAGCCAGGGACAGGATTATCAGCCCCAGCATTTT.

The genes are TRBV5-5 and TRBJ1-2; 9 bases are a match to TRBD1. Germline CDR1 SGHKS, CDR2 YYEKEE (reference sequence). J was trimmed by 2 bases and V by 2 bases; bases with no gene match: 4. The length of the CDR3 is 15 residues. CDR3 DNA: TGTGCCAGCAGCTTTTCCGGGACAGGGAACTATGGCTACACCTTC. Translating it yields CASSFSGTGNYGYTF.